The clone carrying this T cell receptor (beta chain) was recorded a few times. Its target is unknown. The data belong to a study of naive and memory T cell subsets. Study-wide findings and caveats: In naive cells, over 95% of TCR sequences were seen only once. A few larger clonotypes appeared in naive repertoires, especially CD8, possibly memory cells re-expressing CD45RA.

CD8 T cells were positively selected from what remained after CD4 positive selection. Cells stained for CD3, CD4, CD8, CD45RA, CD27 and viability were sorted into four CD45RA/CD27 subsets. Both TRBC1 and TRBC2 were covered by a beta constant-region primer of two equimolar oligonucleotides. Four rounds of PCR amplified the ligated cDNA using nested alpha and beta constant-region primers plus SP2. TCRdb redid the calling of the UMI-ligation and nested PCR reads with MiXCR, one entry per CDR3 protein. The table shows approximately 150,000 distinct CDR3 sequences, with approximately 22% occurring only once. The germline gives CDR1 SNHLY, CDR2 FYNNEI. Trimming cost V 2 bases and J 5 bases, with 6 bases left between them. CDR3 length: 12 residues.

The chain links TRBV2 to TRBJ1-2; D is uncertain. This receptor was taken from a human donor in good health. Material for sequencing was naive CD4+ T cells from blood. CDR3 coding DNA: TGTGCCAGCAGTGAAAGTTGGTATGGCTACACCTTC. This gives the protein CASSESWYGYTF.